This TCR beta chain was captured in a study of T cell responses to AZD1222 COVID-19 vaccine. Regarding the study as a whole: Clonal diversity may have been underestimated in mostly white British donors. Nearly half of unique spike-specific TCRs reportedly avoided B.1.351 and B.1.1.7 mutated regions. Seropositive at baseline were only six AZD1222 recipients. Rises in breadth and depth of Spike-specific TCRs came after two AZD1222 doses.

Concerning this clone itself: Its antigen is undetermined.

V was clipped by 0 bases and J by 2 bases, with 7 bases between them. CDR3 size: 14 residues. Germline CDR1 reads SGHRS; CDR2 reads YFSETQ. Clones were read by immunoSEQ multiplex PCR, and TCRdb kept only the in-frame ones, dropping some. The repertoire holds 98,000 or so clones, with around nine tenths as singletons. J is TRBJ2-3 and V is TRBV5-1; D is unclear. The TCR sequence derives from an adult who received the AZD1222 COVID-19 vaccine. The source was peripheral blood, collected 28 days after the second AZD1222 dose. CDR3 sequence (DNA): TGCGCCAGCAGCTTGGCGACATACACAGATACGCAGTATTTT. Translated, it gives CASSLATYTDTQYF.